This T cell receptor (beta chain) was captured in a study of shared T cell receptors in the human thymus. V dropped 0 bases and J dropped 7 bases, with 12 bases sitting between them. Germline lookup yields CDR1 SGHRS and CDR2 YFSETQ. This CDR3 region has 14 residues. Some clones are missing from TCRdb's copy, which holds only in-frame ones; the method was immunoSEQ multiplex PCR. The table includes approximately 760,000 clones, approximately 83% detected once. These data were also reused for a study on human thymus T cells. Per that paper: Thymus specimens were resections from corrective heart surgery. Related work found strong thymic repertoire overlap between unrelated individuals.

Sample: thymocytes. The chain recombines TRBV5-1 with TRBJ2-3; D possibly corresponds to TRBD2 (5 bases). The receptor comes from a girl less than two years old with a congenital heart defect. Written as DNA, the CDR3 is TGCGCCAGCAGCTTGGCCCCAAAGGACTATACGCAGTATTTT. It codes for CASSLAPKDYTQYF.